The rows below give T cell receptor beta chains drawn from one sample of a study of regulatory T cells in long-lasting Graves disease. TCRdb reanalysed the multiplex PCR reads using MiXCR and keeps one entry per CDR3 protein. The sample holds some 430,000 distinct CDR3 sequences, roughly a fifth seen once. This specimen consisted of peripheral blood mononuclear cells (PBMCs), obtained when the disease was refractory, from a patient treated with antithyroid drugs. Every receptor here comes from a female donor with Graves disease. Each CDR3 is given with its conserved first and last residue. The D gene is left open where the match is weak. Clone size is not always given. Where it is, it says once, few, many or a class for expanded clones.

TRBJ1-6	.	.	TRBV7-9	CASSLVGVWNSPLHF	TGTGCCAGCAGCTTAGTTGGGGTATGGAATTCACCCCTCCACTTT
TRBJ1-2	many	.	TRBV28	CASRPRLKLHGYTF	TGTGCCAGCAGACCCCGCTTGAAGTTGCACGGCTACACCTTC
TRBJ1-4	many	.	TRBV28	CASRTPGQAGEKLFF	TGTGCCAGCAGAACTCCGGGACAAGCAGGGGAAAAACTGTTTTTT
TRBJ2-6	many	.	TRBV2	CTNPRTPPEAGANVLTF	TGCACTAATCCCCGGACACCGCCTGAAGCTGGGGCCAACGTCCTGACTTTC
TRBJ2-6	few	.	TRBV12-3/TRBV12-4	CASTPRGSGANVLTF	TGTGCCAGCACCCCGAGAGGGTCTGGGGCCAACGTCCTGACTTTC
TRBJ2-3	.	.	TRBV13	CASSLFDTDTQYF	TGTGCCAGCAGCTTATTCGACACAGATACGCAGTATTTT
TRBJ2-7	many	.	TRBV20-1	CSARDKGSYEQYF	TGCAGTGCTAGAGATAAGGGATCCTACGAGCAGTACTTC
TRBJ1-1	.	.	TRBV20-1	CSARDRWGVNTEAFF	TGCAGTGCTAGAGATCGGTGGGGGGTGAACACTGAAGCTTTCTTT
TRBJ1-5	many	TRBD1	TRBV29-1	CSVGQANQPQHF	TGCAGCGTCGGACAGGCGAATCAGCCCCAGCATTTT
TRBJ1-2	.	.	TRBV20-1	CSARYRSLTKGYTF	TGCAGTGCTAGGTACAGGTCTCTTACGAAGGGCTACACCTTC
TRBJ2-7	.	TRBD1	TRBV12-3/TRBV12-4	CASSETGGGGSSSYEQYF	TGTGCCAGCAGTGAGACAGGGGGCGGCGGGTCTAGCTCCTACGAGCAGTACTTC
TRBJ2-5	few	TRBD2	TRBV20-1	CSAREGSGRAGETQYF	TGCAGTGCTAGAGAGGGTAGCGGGAGGGCCGGAGAGACCCAGTACTTC
TRBJ2-5	.	.	TRBV7-6	CASSPRGWKGETQYF	TGTGCCAGCAGCCCAAGGGGCTGGAAAGGAGAGACCCAGTACTTC
TRBJ2-2	.	.	TRBV4-1	CASSQAGAGFTGELFF	TGCGCCAGCAGCCAAGCAGGCGCAGGATTCACCGGGGAGCTGTTTTTT
TRBJ2-4	.	.	TRBV27	CASSLSGGNIQYF	TGTGCCAGCAGTTTATCGGGCGGAAACATTCAGTACTTC
TRBJ2-3	.	.	TRBV28	CASSRSLDTETDTQYF	TGTGCCAGCAGCCGTAGTCTTGACACAGAGACAGATACGCAGTATTTT
TRBJ1-2	many	.	TRBV6-1	CASRIGGLNYGYTF	TGTGCCAGCAGGATTGGGGGCCTTAACTATGGCTACACCTTC
TRBJ2-3	.	TRBD1	TRBV4-1	CASSLGQGDGDTQYF	TGCGCCAGCAGCCTAGGACAGGGCGACGGAGATACGCAGTATTTT
TRBJ2-4	.	TRBD1	TRBV9	CTSSDRVTAKNIQYF	TGTACCAGCAGCGACAGGGTAACGGCCAAAAACATTCAGTACTTC
TRBJ2-1	few	.	TRBV29-1	CSVEAGGGASGVEQFF	TGCAGCGTTGAAGCAGGGGGGGGCGCGAGCGGGGTTGAGCAGTTCTTC
TRBJ2-7	.	.	TRBV13	CASSFFIASRYEQYF	TGTGCCAGCAGCTTCTTTATCGCTAGCAGATACGAGCAGTACTTC
TRBJ2-3	.	.	TRBV6-5	CASSYPPARSTDTQYF	TGTGCCAGCAGTTACCCCCCAGCGAGAAGCACAGATACGCAGTATTTT
TRBJ1-5	many	.	TRBV12-3/TRBV12-4	CATSVRENQPQHF	TGTGCCACCTCGGTTCGTGAGAATCAGCCCCAGCATTTT
TRBJ1-5	.	TRBD1	TRBV19	CASSSGTGRVPQHF	TGTGCCAGTAGTTCGGGGACAGGTAGAGTGCCCCAGCATTTT
TRBJ2-7	many	.	TRBV7-3	CASSFGAASTYEQYF	TGTGCCAGCAGCTTCGGGGCGGCGTCGACCTACGAGCAGTACTTC
TRBJ1-1	.	.	TRBV3-1	CASSPSHGVMNTEAFF	TGTGCCAGCAGCCCCTCTCACGGAGTGATGAACACTGAAGCTTTCTTT
TRBJ1-1	.	.	TRBV5-1	CASSLSTGWPEAFF	TGCGCCAGCAGCTTGTCCACAGGCTGGCCTGAAGCTTTCTTT
TRBJ2-3	many	.	TRBV27	CASRAGTLSTDTQYF	TGTGCCAGCAGAGCAGGGACACTTAGCACAGATACGCAGTATTTT
TRBJ2-4	.	TRBD2	TRBV29-1	CSVAAKTSGPLKNIQYF	TGCAGCGTGGCAGCCAAGACTAGCGGGCCGCTCAAAAACATTCAGTACTTC
TRBJ2-5	once	TRBD2	TRBV5-5	CASSLGPLAGVGETQYF	TGTGCCAGCAGCTTGGGCCCTCTAGCGGGAGTTGGCGAGACCCAGTACTTC